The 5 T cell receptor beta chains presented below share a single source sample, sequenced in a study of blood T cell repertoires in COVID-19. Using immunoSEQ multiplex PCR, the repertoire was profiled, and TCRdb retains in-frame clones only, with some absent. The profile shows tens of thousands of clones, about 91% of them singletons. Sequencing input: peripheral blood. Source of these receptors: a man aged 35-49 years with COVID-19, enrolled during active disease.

The CDR3 DNA follows: TGTGCCAGCAGTTACGCGGTGAACACTGAAGCTTTCTTT. Translated: CASSYAVNTEAFF. The chain is built from TRBV27 and TRBJ1-1; the D is unclear. Germline V gives CDR1 MNHEY, CDR2 SMNVEV (reference sequence). The CDR3 is 13 amino acids. V was shortened by 4 bases and J by 0 bases, with 6 bases between the two germline ends.

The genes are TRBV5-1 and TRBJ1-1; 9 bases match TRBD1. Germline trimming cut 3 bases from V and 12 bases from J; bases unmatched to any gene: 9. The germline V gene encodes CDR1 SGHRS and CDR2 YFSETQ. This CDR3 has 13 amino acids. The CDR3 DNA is TGCGCCAGCAGCTCCACAGGGGGCGTTATGACTTTCTTT. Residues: CASSSTGGVMTFF.

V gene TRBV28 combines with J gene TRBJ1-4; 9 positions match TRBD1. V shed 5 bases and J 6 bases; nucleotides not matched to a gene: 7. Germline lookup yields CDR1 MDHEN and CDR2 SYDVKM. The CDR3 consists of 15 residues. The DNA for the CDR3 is TGTGCCAGCAGTCCGGAGACAGGGGGATATGAAAAACTGTTTTTT. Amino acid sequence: CASSPETGGYEKLFF.

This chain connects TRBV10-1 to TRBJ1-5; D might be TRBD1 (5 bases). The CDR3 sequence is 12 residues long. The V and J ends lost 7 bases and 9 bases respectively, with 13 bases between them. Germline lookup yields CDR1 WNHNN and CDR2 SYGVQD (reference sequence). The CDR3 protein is CASMPPDRPQHF. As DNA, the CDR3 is TGCGCCAGCATGCCCCCCGACAGGCCCCAGCATTTT.

CDR3 nucleotide sequence: TGTGCCAGCAGTCTCCAAACCGGGGGACGGAATGAAAAACTGTTTTTT. Its protein product is CASSLQTGGRNEKLFF. V gene TRBV28 combines with J gene TRBJ1-4; the D gene is possibly TRBD1 (5 bases). The CDR3 totals 16 residues. V dropped 5 bases and J dropped 5 bases, with 18 bases sitting between them. CDR1 is MDHEN and CDR2 is SYDVKM in the germline V gene.